A single sample is the source of the 11 T cell receptor beta chains below, sequenced in a study of blood T cell repertoires in COVID-19. The assay was immunoSEQ multiplex PCR, and TCRdb's table has in-frame clones only and misses some. The sample shows approximately 210,000 clones, about four fifths of them seen only once. The source material was peripheral blood. These receptor sequences come from a woman aged 40 to 50 with acute or convalescent COVID-19.

The chain combines TRBV5-1 with TRBJ2-1; perhaps TRBD2 as D (5 bases). The length of the CDR3 is 13 residues. V lost 5 bases and J 2 bases, leaving 8 bases between the germline ends. CDR1 SGHRS and CDR2 YFSETQ come from the germline V gene. The CDR3, as DNA: TGCGCCAGCAGGGCTAGCCCCTACAATGAGCAGTTCTTC. This gives the protein CASRASPYNEQFF.

This clone came up once. The CDR3 spells CASSPYHEQFF. In DNA, the CDR3 is TGTGCCAGCAGCCCTTATCATGAGCAGTTCTTC. The gene calls are TRBV12-3 or TRBV12-4 and TRBJ2-1, with D unresolved. The CDR3 sequence is 11 residues long. V lost 6 bases and J lost 8, with 8 bases in between.

The count of this clone is one. This chain connects TRBV6-2 or TRBV6-3 to TRBJ2-1; perhaps TRBD1 as D (6 bases). In germline, CDR1 is MNHEY, CDR2 SVGEGT. The CDR3 extends over 11 amino acids. The ends were cut back, 5 bases at V and 9 bases at J, with 8 bases in the middle. CDR3: CASSLGAEQFF. For the CDR3, the DNA is TGTGCCAGCAGTCTGGGGGCTGAGCAGTTCTTC.

The J gene is TRBJ2-1, the V gene TRBV7-3; TRBD2 aligns across 9 bases. The germline V gene encodes CDR1 SGHTA and CDR2 FQGTGA. CDR3 length equals 15 residues. V lost 5 bases, J lost 4 bases, and 6 bases stayed unmatched. In nucleotides, the CDR3 is TGTGCCAGCAGCAACTTAGCGGGGGTTTACAATGAGCAGTTCTTC. It encodes CASSNLAGVYNEQFF.

This CDR3 is CASRNSHPTNEKLFF. DNA of the CDR3: TGTGCCAGTAGAAATAGCCACCCAACTAATGAAAAACTGTTTTTT. The chain uses TRBV19 and TRBJ1-4; D unclear. The CDR3 is 15 amino acids. Germline V gene sequence: CDR1 LNHDA, CDR2 SQIVND (reference sequence). The ends were cut back, 6 bases at V and 0 bases at J, with 11 bases in the middle. Using reference TRBV19 and TRBJ1-4 for the parts outside the CDR3, the full variable domain is DGGITQSPKYLFRKEGQNVTLSCEQNLNHDAMYWYRQDPGQGLRLIYYSQIVNDFQKGDIAEGYSVSREKKESFPLTVTSAQKNPTAFYLCASRNSHPTNEKLFFGSGTQLSVL.

In its sample, this clone was seen once. V and J are TRBV5-4 and TRBJ2-5; 7 nucleotides align to TRBD1. This CDR3 has 15 residues. Germline V gives CDR1 SGHNT, CDR2 YYREEE (reference sequence). The V segment lost 4 bases and the J segment 0 bases; nucleotides outside the gene matches: 6. CDR3 protein: CASSKFDRDQETQYF. CDR3 in DNA: TGTGCCAGCAGCAAGTTTGACAGGGACCAAGAGACCCAGTACTTC.

This sequence joins TRBV24-1 and TRBJ2-3; tentatively, D is TRBD2 (5 bases). The CDR3 sequence is 15 residues long. Trimming pared 6 bases from V and 0 bases from J, leaving 12 bases between. Per germline, CDR1 KGHDR and CDR2 SFDVKD. This chain's CDR3 is CATSSGDRSTDTQYF. The CDR3 DNA reads as TGTGCCACCAGTAGCGGAGACCGAAGCACAGATACGCAGTATTTT.

This chain connects TRBV11-2 to TRBJ2-7; maybe TRBD2 (6 bases). V was trimmed by 1 base and J by 7 bases, leaving 11 bases between them. This CDR3 is 13 amino acids long. Germline assignment: CDR1 SGHAT and CDR2 FQNNGV. CDR3 protein: CASSLGWDFEQYF. The CDR3 nucleotides read TGTGCCAGCAGCTTAGGCTGGGACTTTGAGCAGTACTTC.

V and J are TRBV9 and TRBJ2-1; 11 bases match TRBD2. CDR3 size: 18 residues. Germline assignment: CDR1 SGDLS and CDR2 YYNGEE. Trimming removed 0 bases from V and 7 bases from J; junction bases left unmatched: 12. As DNA, the CDR3 is TGTGCCAGCAGCGTAGCCAATAGCGGGAGGGCCACCGGAAATGAGCAGTTCTTC. Amino acids: CASSVANSGRATGNEQFF.

This clone was picked up a small number of times. The chain joins TRBV11-2 to TRBJ1-3; a weak D match, TRBD1 (6 bases). This CDR3 region has 14 residues. Between the trimmed V and J ends, which lost 7 bases and 2 bases, there was a span of 12 bases. Germline V lookup: CDR1 SGHAT, CDR2 FQNNGV. This CDR3 is CASNSKGAGNTIYF. The CDR3 nucleotides read TGTGCCAGCAACTCCAAGGGGGCTGGAAACACCATATATTTT. The variable domain in full, with the rest retrieved from reference TRBV11-2 and TRBJ1-3, is EAGVAQSPRYKIIEKRQSVAFWCNPISGHATLYWYQQILGQGPKLLIQFQNNGVVDDSQLPKDRFSAERLKGVDSTLKIQPAKLEDSAVYLCASNSKGAGNTIYFGEGSWLTVV.

The V gene is TRBV6-5, the J gene TRBJ2-7; D remains unclear. The CDR3 is 14 amino acids. Germline lookup yields CDR1 MNHEY and CDR2 SVGAGI. The ends were cut back, 0 bases at V and 3 bases at J, with 9 bases in the middle. CDR3 residues: CASSYSPGFYEQYF. The CDR3 nucleotides read TGTGCCAGCAGTTACTCACCGGGTTTCTACGAGCAGTACTTC.